The clone carrying this T cell receptor (beta chain) was seen once. V was trimmed by 4 bases and J by 3 bases, leaving 16 bases between them. The CDR3 consists of 15 residues. Germline CDR1 and CDR2: MNHEY and SVGAGI. This sample was included in a study of T cell changes during pregnancy in multiple sclerosis. Clones were read by immunoSEQ multiplex PCR, and TCRdb kept only the in-frame ones, dropping some. The table lists approximately 40,000 clones, 85% to 95% of them singletons. The V gene is TRBV6-5, the J gene TRBJ2-7; D possibly corresponds to TRBD1 (6 bases). The sample in question was CD8+ T cells from peripheral blood mononuclear cells, obtained in the third trimester of pregnancy. This TCR was sampled from a female donor with multiple sclerosis, enrolled in a pregnancy study. DNA of the CDR3: TGTGCCAGCAGTTTCCAGACAGGATCTAGCTACGAGCAGTACTTC. This translates into CASSFQTGSSYEQYF.